These 31 T cell receptor beta chains originate from one sample sequenced in a study of T cell responses to AZD1222 COVID-19 vaccine. Profiling relied on immunoSEQ multiplex PCR, and the TCRdb table lists in-frame clones only, not all of them. The table records roughly 150,000 clones, roughly 91% of them present only once. The sequencing used peripheral blood, collected 28 days after the second AZD1222 dose. Receptor source: an adult who received the AZD1222 COVID-19 vaccine.

This rearrangement joins TRBV24-1 to TRBJ2-1; TRBD2 aligns across 15 bases. Germline loops: CDR1 KGHDR, CDR2 SFDVKD. The CDR3 consists of 19 residues. The V segment lost 1 base and the J segment 12 bases; nucleotides outside the gene matches: 15. In DNA, the CDR3 is TGTGCCACCAGTGATTTCGTTCCGGGAATGGGACTAGCGGGAGGAAGGCAGTTCTTC. It is translated as CATSDFVPGMGLAGGRQFF.

The rearrangement joins TRBV16 to TRBJ1-5; TRBD1 aligns across 9 bases. The CDR3 runs to 17 residues. V shed 1 base and J 1 base; nucleotides not matched to a gene: 5. Germline V lookup: CDR1 KGHSY, CDR2 FQNENV. CDR3 sequence reads: CASSQYRGRRSNQPQHF. The DNA for the CDR3 is TGTGCCAGCAGCCAATACAGGGGGCGCCGAAGCAATCAGCCCCAGCATTTT. Full variable domain (rest looked up from reference TRBV16 and TRBJ1-5): GEEVAQTPKHLVRGEGQKAKLYCAPIKGHSYVFWYQQVLKNEFKFLISFQNENVFDETGMPKERFSAKCLPNSPCSLEIQATKLEDSAVYFCASSQYRGRRSNQPQHFGDGTRLSIL.

In its sample, this clone was seen a few times. CDR3 DNA sequence: TGTGCCAGCAGCATAAAGCGGGATCCCCACGAGCAGTACTTC. Translating it yields CASSIKRDPHEQYF. This sequence joins TRBV5-4 and TRBJ2-7; 7 bases line up with TRBD2. Germline V gene data show CDR1 as SGHNT and CDR2 as YYREEE (reference sequence). V trimming: 4 bases; J trimming: 5 bases; junction bases outside the gene matches: 9. The CDR3 consists of 14 residues.

This clone occurred once. This chain connects TRBV5-1 to TRBJ1-5; possible D gene TRBD1, 5 bases. Germline assignment: CDR1 SGHRS and CDR2 YFSETQ. This CDR3 has 16 residues. Trimming shortened V by 0 bases and J by 2 bases, and 12 bases separated the two germline ends. DNA of the CDR3: TGCGCCAGCAGCTTGGGTGAGGGGAGCGGCAATCAGCCCCAGCATTTT. It yields the protein CASSLGEGSGNQPQHF.

The rearrangement joins TRBV7-2 to TRBJ1-5; D may be TRBD1 (6 bases). The CDR3 length is 14 residues. V was cut by 5 bases and J by 5 bases, with 13 bases left in between. Germline CDR1 is SGHTA and CDR2 is FQGNSA. CDR3 loop: CASSLWGRDQPQHF. Here the CDR3 DNA reads TGTGCCAGCAGCCTATGGGGGCGAGATCAGCCCCAGCATTTT.

The chain joins TRBV3-1 (or the pseudogene TRBV3-2) to TRBJ1-4; 7 nucleotides agree with TRBD1. Germline trimming cut 4 bases from V and 4 bases from J; bases unmatched to any gene: 6. The CDR3 has 15 residues. In germline, CDR1 is LGHDT, CDR2 YNNKEL (reference sequence). In nucleotides, the CDR3 is TGTGCCAGCAGCCTAAACAGGGGAGATAATGAAAAACTGTTTTTT. Translation gives CASSLNRGDNEKLFF.

The CDR3 DNA sequence: TGTGCCAGTAGTGAGACTCTCAGCTCCTACAATGAGCAGTTCTTC. The encoded protein is CASSETLSSYNEQFF. The V call is TRBV19, the J call TRBJ2-1; no reliable D call. Trimming removed 5 bases from V and 0 bases from J, with 11 bases in between. In germline, CDR1 is LNHDA, CDR2 SQIVND (reference sequence). CDR3 length equals 15 residues. The entire variable domain, with the rest obtained from reference TRBV19 and TRBJ2-1, is as follows: DGGITQSPKYLFRKEGQNVTLSCEQNLNHDAMYWYRQDPGQGLRLIYYSQIVNDFQKGDIAEGYSVSREKKESFPLTVTSAQKNPTAFYLCASSETLSSYNEQFFGPGTRLTVL.

V and J are TRBV27 and TRBJ2-7, with D unclear. The germline V gene has CDR1 MNHEY and CDR2 SMNVEV (reference sequence). Trimming cost V 7 bases and J 4 bases, with 17 bases left between them. The CDR3 totals 14 residues. CDR3 DNA: TGTGCCAGCACCGCCTCGAACTGGGGTTACGAGCAGTACTTC. This translates into CASTASNWGYEQYF.

This rearrangement joins TRBV5-4 to TRBJ1-3; a possible D gene is TRBD1 (5 bases). Germline CDR1 reads SGHNT; CDR2 reads YYREEE (reference sequence). The CDR3 extends over 16 amino acids. The V end was cut by 2 bases, the J end by 0 bases, with 12 bases between. The CDR3 nucleotides read TGTGCCAGCAGCTTTGGGACGCTGAGCTCTGGAAACACCATATATTTT. This codes for CASSFGTLSSGNTIYF.

This chain connects TRBV5-1 to TRBJ2-1; D unresolved. The germline V and J ends were trimmed by 5 bases and 0 bases, with 12 bases remaining between them. CDR3 length: 15 amino acids. CDR1 and CDR2 (germline): SGHRS, YFSETQ. The CDR3 nucleotides read TGCGCCAGCAGTATGGTGCCCTTCTCCTACAATGAGCAGTTCTTC. Its translation: CASSMVPFSYNEQFF.

The genes are TRBV6-6 and TRBJ2-5; TRBD2 matches at 7 bases. The CDR3 is 16 residues long. V lost 2 bases, J lost 5 bases, and 11 bases stayed unmatched. Germline lookup yields CDR1 MNHNY and CDR2 SVGAGI (reference sequence). This CDR3 reads CASSYPPLVGGETQYF. The DNA for the CDR3 is TGTGCCAGCAGTTACCCACCCCTCGTGGGGGGGGAGACCCAGTACTTC.

This clone is a singleton in its sample. CDR3 protein: CASSVGPDTTYEQYF. CDR3 bases: TGTGCCAGCAGCGTAGGCCCCGACACCACCTACGAGCAGTACTTC. The chain is built from TRBV9 and TRBJ2-7; D unresolved. The CDR3 has 15 residues. The V gene lost 0 bases and the J gene lost 2 bases, with 12 bases spanning the gap. Germline assignment: CDR1 SGDLS and CDR2 YYNGEE.

This clone showed up just a few times. This rearrangement joins TRBV30 to TRBJ2-2, with a weak D call TRBD2 (5 bases). Germline CDR1 GTSNPN, CDR2 SVGIG (reference sequence). V lost 2 bases to trimming and J lost 5 bases, with 9 bases between them. This CDR3 comprises 13 residues. Here the CDR3 DNA reads TGTGCCTGGAGTTTACTAGGAACCGGGGAGCTGTTTTTT. Translating it yields CAWSLLGTGELFF.

The genes are TRBV21-1 and TRBJ1-2; the table's TRBD1 call for D was not verified on the DNA. TRBV21-1 is noted as a pseudogene. The CDR3 covers 14 residues. The DNA of the CDR3 is TGTGCCAGCAGGGGTGGGGACAGGGGCTATGGCTACACCTTC. It specifies CASRGGDRGYGYTF.

The V call is TRBV28, the J call TRBJ2-3; no clear D gene. V lost 3 bases and J 2 bases, leaving 12 bases between the germline ends. This CDR3 spans 15 amino acids. Looked up from germline, CDR1 is MDHEN and CDR2 is SYDVKM. The CDR3 protein is CASSFLEPHTDTQYF. DNA for the CDR3: TGTGCCAGCAGTTTCTTGGAGCCCCACACAGATACGCAGTATTTT. Combining the CDR3 with reference TRBV28 and TRBJ2-3 gives the whole variable domain DVKVTQSSRYLVKRTGEKVFLECVQDMDHENMFWYRQDPGLGLRLIYFSYDVKMKEKGDIPEGYSVSREKKERFSLILESASTNQTSMYLCASSFLEPHTDTQYFGPGTRLTVL.

V and J are TRBV7-9 and TRBJ2-7; 10 nucleotides agree with TRBD1. Germline lookup yields CDR1 SEHNR and CDR2 FQNEAQ (reference sequence). J lost 6 bases, V lost 5 bases, and 10 bases had no gene match. The CDR3 loop spans 15 amino acids. The CDR3 DNA reads as TGTGCCAGCAGCCTCCGGGACAGGGGTGGAGGCGAGCAGTACTTC. This sequence encodes CASSLRDRGGGEQYF.

The chain employs TRBV30 and TRBJ2-1, with D maybe TRBD1 (6 bases). Trimming left V 4 bases short and J 0 bases short, with 10 bases between. CDR1 and CDR2 (germline): GTSNPN, SVGIG (reference sequence). This CDR3 comprises 14 residues. DNA of the CDR3: TGTGCCTGGACTGACAGGCTCTCCTACAATGAGCAGTTCTTC. The encoded protein is CAWTDRLSYNEQFF.

This clone has a count of ten or more. The V and J genes are TRBV10-3 and TRBJ2-3; 12 bases line up with TRBD2. The V gene end was trimmed by 0 bases and the J gene end by 5 bases; junction bases not matched to a gene: 9. The CDR3 covers 18 residues. CDR1 is ENHRY and CDR2 is SYGVKD in the germline V gene. CDR3 in DNA: TGTGCCATCAGTGAGTCTCAACTAGCGGGAGGCGCATTAGATACGCAGTATTTT. Amino acids: CAISESQLAGGALDTQYF.

V gene TRBV28 combines with J gene TRBJ1-2; the D gene is possibly TRBD1 (5 bases). Trimming left V 3 bases short and J 4 bases short, with 12 bases between. CDR1 is MDHEN, CDR2 SYDVKM, per germline. The CDR3 totals 14 residues. In nucleotides, the CDR3 is TGTGCCAGCAGTTTGGGCAGGGAAGTCTATGGCTACACCTTC. Residues: CASSLGREVYGYTF.

V gene TRBV3-1 (or the pseudogene TRBV3-2) combines with J gene TRBJ1-4, with D perhaps matching TRBD1 (5 bases). Germline CDR1 LGHDT, CDR2 YNNKEL (reference sequence). V lost 3 bases and J 6 bases, leaving 17 bases between the germline ends. CDR3 length: 16 amino acids. The CDR3 nucleotides are TGTGCCAGCAGCCAGCCTCGTCCCCAGGGTCATGAAAAACTGTTTTTT. Amino acids: CASSQPRPQGHEKLFF.

The CDR3 nucleotides are TGTGCCAGCAGTGAAGGTCAGCCCCAGCATTTT. As protein: CASSEGQPQHF. The chain employs TRBV6-1 and TRBJ1-5, with D hard to call. The length of the CDR3 is 11 residues. Looked up from germline, CDR1 is MNHNS and CDR2 is SASEGT. The ends were cut back, 1 base at V and 6 bases at J, with 1 base in the middle.

This chain connects TRBV6-5 to TRBJ1-4; D gene uncertain. V was shortened by 7 bases and J by 4 bases, with 16 bases between the two germline ends. This CDR3 has 15 residues. Germline V gene data show CDR1 as MNHEY and CDR2 as SVGAGI. DNA of the CDR3: TGTGCCAGCAACGGCCGCCGAGGCCTTAATGAAAAACTGTTTTTT. It is translated as CASNGRRGLNEKLFF.

Details on this clone: Distinct nucleotide sequences in the sample also encode this CDR3. The J gene is TRBJ2-1, the V gene TRBV5-1; 8 nucleotides agree with TRBD1. V shed 4 bases and J 5 bases; nucleotides not matched to a gene: 2. Germline lookup yields CDR1 SGHRS and CDR2 YFSETQ. The CDR3 loop spans 13 amino acids. This chain's CDR3 is CASSPQGDNEQFF. In DNA form, the CDR3 reads TGCGCCAGCAGCCCACAGGGGGACAATGAGCAGTTCTTC.

About this clone itself: Its ends do not fully match the called genes, so a read error is possible. The chain combines TRBV7-3 with TRBJ1-1; D ambiguous. This CDR3 has 13 residues. Germline CDR1 is SGHTA and CDR2 is FQGTGA. CDR3 in amino acids: CASTLTGDTEAFF. The CDR3 nucleotides read TGTGCCAGCACCTTAACTGGGGACACTGAAGCTTTCTTT.

V and J are TRBV3-1 (or the pseudogene TRBV3-2) and TRBJ2-5, with 11 bases fitting TRBD2. V trimming: 1 base; J trimming: 4 bases; junction bases outside the gene matches: 5. The CDR3 contains 16 residues. Per germline, CDR1 LGHDT and CDR2 YNNKEL (reference sequence). CDR3 region: CASSQGISGRGETQYF. CDR3 bases: TGTGCCAGCAGCCAAGGAATTAGCGGGAGGGGAGAGACCCAGTACTTC.

The chain recombines TRBV28 with TRBJ1-2; TRBD1 might be the D (6 bases). This CDR3 spans 14 amino acids. Germline V CDR1 and CDR2: MDHEN, SYDVKM. V was clipped by 4 bases and J by 7 bases, with 16 bases between them. The CDR3 sequence is CASSSPEGGSGYTF. The CDR3 bases are TGTGCCAGCAGTTCCCCGGAAGGGGGAAGTGGCTACACCTTC.

This chain links TRBV7-9 with TRBJ2-7; D might be TRBD2 (7 bases). CDR1 is SEHNR and CDR2 is FQNEAQ in the germline V gene (reference sequence). The CDR3 runs 13 residues. The germline V and J ends were trimmed by 10 bases and 2 bases, with 15 bases remaining between them. The CDR3 coding sequence is TGTGCCACCCAGGGGAGGGGTCCCTACGAGCAGTACTTC. It encodes CATQGRGPYEQYF.

This chain links TRBV25-1 with TRBJ1-5, with D unclear. V gave up 5 bases and J gave up 0 bases, with 8 bases separating them. The length of the CDR3 is 14 residues. The V gene's germline CDR1 is MGHDK and CDR2 SYGVNS. The CDR3 here is CASSTSYSNQPQHF. For the CDR3, the DNA is TGTGCCAGCAGTACCTCATATAGCAATCAGCCCCAGCATTTT.

The chain combines TRBV3-1 (or the pseudogene TRBV3-2) with TRBJ2-1; 7 bases are a match to TRBD2. Germline CDR1 is LGHDT and CDR2 is YNNKEL (reference sequence). The CDR3 runs to 15 residues. V lost 0 bases and J lost 8; bases outside the gene matches: 7. In DNA, the CDR3 is TGTGCCAGCAGCCAAGATTGGACTAGTCTCGATGAGCAGTTCTTC. It codes for CASSQDWTSLDEQFF.

In DNA form, the CDR3 reads TGTGCCAGCAGTTCCCGAGCGGGAGGTAAAGAGACCCAGTACTTC. It specifies CASSSRAGGKETQYF. The V call is TRBV6-2 or TRBV6-3, the J call TRBJ2-5; TRBD2 matches at 9 bases. Germline loops: CDR1 MNHEY, CDR2 SVGEGT. V trimming: 4 bases; J trimming: 3 bases; junction bases outside the gene matches: 6. This CDR3 is 15 amino acids long.

V usage is TRBV3-1 (or the pseudogene TRBV3-2) and J usage is TRBJ1-2; TRBD1 agrees at 8 bases. The CDR3 spans 21 residues. Per the germline V gene, CDR1 is LGHDT and CDR2 is YNNKEL (reference sequence). The ends lost 0 bases at V and 0 bases at J; junction bases unmatched: 18. CDR3 region: CASSQEPGTGGRMRSNYGYTF. The CDR3 bases are TGTGCCAGCAGCCAAGAGCCGGGGACAGGAGGGAGGATGCGCTCTAACTATGGCTACACCTTC.